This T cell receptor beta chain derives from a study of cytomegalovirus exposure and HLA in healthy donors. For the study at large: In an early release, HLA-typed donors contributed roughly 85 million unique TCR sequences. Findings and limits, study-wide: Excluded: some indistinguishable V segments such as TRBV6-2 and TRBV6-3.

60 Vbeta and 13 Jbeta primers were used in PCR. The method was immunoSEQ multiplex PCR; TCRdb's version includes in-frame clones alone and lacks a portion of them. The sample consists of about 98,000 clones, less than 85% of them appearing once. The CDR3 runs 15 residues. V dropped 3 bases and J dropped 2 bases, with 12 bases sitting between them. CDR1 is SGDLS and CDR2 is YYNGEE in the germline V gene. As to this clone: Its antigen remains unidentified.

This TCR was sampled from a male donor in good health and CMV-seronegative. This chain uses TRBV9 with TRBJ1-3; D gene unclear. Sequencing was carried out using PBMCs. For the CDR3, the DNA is TGTGCCAGCAGCGCGGCCTCGGCGGCTGGAAACACCATATATTTT. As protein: CASSAASAAGNTIYF.